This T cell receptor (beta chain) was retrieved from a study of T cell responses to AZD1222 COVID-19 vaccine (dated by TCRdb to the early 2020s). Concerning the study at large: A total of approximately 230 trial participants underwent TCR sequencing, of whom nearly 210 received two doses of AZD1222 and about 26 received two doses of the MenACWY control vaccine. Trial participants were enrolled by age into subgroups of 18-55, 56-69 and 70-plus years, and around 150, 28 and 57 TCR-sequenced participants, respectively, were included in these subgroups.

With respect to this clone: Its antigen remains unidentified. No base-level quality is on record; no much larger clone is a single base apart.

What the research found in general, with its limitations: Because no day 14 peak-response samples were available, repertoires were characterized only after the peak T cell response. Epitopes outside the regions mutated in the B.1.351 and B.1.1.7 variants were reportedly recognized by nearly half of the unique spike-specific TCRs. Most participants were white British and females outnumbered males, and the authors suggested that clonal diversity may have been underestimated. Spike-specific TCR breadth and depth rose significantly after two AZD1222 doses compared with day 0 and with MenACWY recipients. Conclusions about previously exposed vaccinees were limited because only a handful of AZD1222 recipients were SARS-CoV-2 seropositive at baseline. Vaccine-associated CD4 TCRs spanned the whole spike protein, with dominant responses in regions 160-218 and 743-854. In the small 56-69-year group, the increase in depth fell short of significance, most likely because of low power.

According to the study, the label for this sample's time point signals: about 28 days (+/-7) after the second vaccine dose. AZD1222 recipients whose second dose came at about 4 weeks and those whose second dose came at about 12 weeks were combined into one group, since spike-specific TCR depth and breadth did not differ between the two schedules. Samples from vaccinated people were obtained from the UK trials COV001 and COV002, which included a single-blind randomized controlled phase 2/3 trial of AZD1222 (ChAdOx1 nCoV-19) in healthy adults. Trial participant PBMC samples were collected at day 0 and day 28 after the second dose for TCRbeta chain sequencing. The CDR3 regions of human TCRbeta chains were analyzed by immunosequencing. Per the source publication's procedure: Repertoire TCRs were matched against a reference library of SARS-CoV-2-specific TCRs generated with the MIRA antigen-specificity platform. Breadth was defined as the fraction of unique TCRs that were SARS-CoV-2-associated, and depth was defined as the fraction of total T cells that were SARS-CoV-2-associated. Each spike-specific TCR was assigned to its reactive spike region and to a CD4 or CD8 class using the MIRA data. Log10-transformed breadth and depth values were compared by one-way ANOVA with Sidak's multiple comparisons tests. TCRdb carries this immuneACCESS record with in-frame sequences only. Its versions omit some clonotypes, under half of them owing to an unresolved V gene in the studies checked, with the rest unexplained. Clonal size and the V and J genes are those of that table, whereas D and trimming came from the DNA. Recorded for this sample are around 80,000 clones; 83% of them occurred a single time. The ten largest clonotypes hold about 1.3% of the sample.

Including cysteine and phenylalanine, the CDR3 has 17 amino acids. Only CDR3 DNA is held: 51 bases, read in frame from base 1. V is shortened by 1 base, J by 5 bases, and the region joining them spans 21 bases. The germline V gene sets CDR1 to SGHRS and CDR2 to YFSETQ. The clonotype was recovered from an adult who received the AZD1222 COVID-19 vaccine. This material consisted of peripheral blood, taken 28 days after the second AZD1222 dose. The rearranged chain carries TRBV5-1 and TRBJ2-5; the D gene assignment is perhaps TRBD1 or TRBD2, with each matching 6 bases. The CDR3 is CASSLSVGGISEETQYF. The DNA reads TGCGCCAGCAGCTTGTCAGTGGGGGGCATTTCGGAGGAGACCCAGTACTTC.